This T cell receptor beta chain derives from a study of blood T cell repertoires in COVID-19. Study as a whole: Samples came from the United States, Italy and Spain, spanning acute and convalescent COVID-19. PBMCs, B-cell-depleted T cells, or T cells provided the cDNA or gDNA that made up the material.

Authors' data handling: The authors estimated nucleated cell counts from reference gene primer amplification. Sequencing used immunoSEQ multiplex PCR; TCRdb keeps in-frame clones, though not all of them. D and trimming come from the DNA, and the V and J calls and clone size come from that table. The sample lists about 210,000 clones; approximately 91% were seen once. Losses at the gene ends were 3 bases for V and 10 bases for J; bases not matched to a gene: 10. Germline CDR1 reads MNHNS; CDR2 reads SASEGT. The CDR3 totals 15 residues. This TCR was sampled from a woman aged 40 to 50 with acute or convalescent COVID-19. This chain links TRBV6-1 with TRBJ2-1; TRBD2 agrees at 9 bases. Input material: peripheral blood. Here the CDR3 DNA reads TGTGCCAGCAGTGATTGGATAGCGGGGGTAGGAGAGCAGTTCTTC. Its protein product is CASSDWIAGVGEQFF.